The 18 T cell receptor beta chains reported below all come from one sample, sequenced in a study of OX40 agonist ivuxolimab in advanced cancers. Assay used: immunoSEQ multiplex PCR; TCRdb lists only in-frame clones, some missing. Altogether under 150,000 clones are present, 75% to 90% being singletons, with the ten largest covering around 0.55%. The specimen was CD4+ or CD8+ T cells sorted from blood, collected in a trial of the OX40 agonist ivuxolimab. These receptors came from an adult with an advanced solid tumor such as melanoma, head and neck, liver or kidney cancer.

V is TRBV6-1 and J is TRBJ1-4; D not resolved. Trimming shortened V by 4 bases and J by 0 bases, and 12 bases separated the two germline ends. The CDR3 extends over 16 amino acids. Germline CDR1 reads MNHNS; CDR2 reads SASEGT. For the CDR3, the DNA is TGTGCCAGCAGTGTAGTTTACTTCGCAACTAATGAAAAACTGTTTTTT. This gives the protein CASSVVYFATNEKLFF.

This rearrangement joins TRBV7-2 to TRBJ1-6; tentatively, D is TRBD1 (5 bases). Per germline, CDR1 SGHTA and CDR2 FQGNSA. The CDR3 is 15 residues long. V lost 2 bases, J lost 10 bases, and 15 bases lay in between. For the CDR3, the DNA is TGTGCCAGCAGCTTATCCAGGGAGGGGAGGTCACCCCTCCACTTT. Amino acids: CASSLSREGRSPLHF.

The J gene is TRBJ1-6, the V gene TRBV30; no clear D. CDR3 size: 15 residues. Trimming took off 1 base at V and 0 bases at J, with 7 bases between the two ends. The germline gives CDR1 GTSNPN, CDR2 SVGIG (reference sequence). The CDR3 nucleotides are TGTGCCTGGAGTGGGTTAAGCTCCTATAATTCACCCCTCCACTTT. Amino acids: CAWSGLSSYNSPLHF.

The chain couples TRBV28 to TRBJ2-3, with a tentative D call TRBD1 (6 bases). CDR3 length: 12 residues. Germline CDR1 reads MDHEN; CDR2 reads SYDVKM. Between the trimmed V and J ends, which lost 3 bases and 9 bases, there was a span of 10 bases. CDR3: CASSLSGGTQYF. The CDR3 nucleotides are TGTGCCAGCAGTTTGAGTGGGGGCACGCAGTATTTT.

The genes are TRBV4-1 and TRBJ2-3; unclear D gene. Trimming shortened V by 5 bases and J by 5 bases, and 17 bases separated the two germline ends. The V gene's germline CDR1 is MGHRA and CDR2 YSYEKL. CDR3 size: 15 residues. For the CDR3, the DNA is TGCGCCAGCAGCTATGGACGGGCACATGAAGATACGCAGTATTTT. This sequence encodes CASSYGRAHEDTQYF.

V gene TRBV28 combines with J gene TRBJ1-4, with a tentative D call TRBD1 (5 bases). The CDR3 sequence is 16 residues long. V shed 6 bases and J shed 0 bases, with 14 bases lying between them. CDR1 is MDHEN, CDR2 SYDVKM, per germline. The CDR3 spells CASSLRGGATNEKLFF. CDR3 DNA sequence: TGTGCCAGCAGCCTTCGGGGGGGGGCAACTAATGAAAAACTGTTTTTT. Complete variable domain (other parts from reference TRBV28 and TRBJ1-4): DVKVTQSSRYLVKRTGEKVFLECVQDMDHENMFWYRQDPGLGLRLIYFSYDVKMKEKGDIPEGYSVSREKKERFSLILESASTNQTSMYLCASSLRGGATNEKLFFGSGTQLSVL.

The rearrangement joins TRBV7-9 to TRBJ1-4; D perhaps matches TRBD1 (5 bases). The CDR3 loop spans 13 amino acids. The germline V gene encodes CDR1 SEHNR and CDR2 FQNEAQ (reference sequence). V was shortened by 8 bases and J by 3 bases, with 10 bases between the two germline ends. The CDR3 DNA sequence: TGTGCCAGCCGCCGGGGGGCTAATGAAAAACTGTTTTTT. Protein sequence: CASRRGANEKLFF.

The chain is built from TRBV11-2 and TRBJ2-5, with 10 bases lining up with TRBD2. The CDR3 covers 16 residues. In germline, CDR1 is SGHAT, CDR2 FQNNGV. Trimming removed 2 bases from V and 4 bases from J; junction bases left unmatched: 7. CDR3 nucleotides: TGTGCCAGCAGCTTAAGAGCGGGGGGGCGTCGAGAGACCCAGTACTTC. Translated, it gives CASSLRAGGRRETQYF.

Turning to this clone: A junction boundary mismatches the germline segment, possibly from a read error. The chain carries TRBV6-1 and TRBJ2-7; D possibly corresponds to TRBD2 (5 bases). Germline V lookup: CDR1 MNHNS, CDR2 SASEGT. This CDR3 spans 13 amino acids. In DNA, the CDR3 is TGTGCCACCAGTTCCGGACTTAAGTACGAGCAGTACTTC. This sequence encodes CATSSGLKYEQYF.

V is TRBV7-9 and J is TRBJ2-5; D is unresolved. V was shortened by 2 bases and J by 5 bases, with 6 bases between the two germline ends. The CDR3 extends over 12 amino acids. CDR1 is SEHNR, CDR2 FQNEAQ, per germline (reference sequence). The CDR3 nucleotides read TGTGCCAGCAGCTTACTGGGGGAGACCCAGTACTTC. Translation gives CASSLLGETQYF.

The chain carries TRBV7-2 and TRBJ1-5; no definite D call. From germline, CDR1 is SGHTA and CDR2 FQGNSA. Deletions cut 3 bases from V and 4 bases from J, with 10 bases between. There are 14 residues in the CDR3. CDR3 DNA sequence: TGTGCCAGCAGCTTTTCCGGGCCTAATCAGCCCCAGCATTTT. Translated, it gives CASSFSGPNQPQHF.

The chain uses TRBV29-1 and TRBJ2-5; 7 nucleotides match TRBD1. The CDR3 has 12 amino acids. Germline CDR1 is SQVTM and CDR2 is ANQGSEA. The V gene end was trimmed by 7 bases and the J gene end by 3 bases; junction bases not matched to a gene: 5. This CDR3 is CSAGDREETQYF. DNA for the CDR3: TGCAGCGCCGGAGACAGGGAAGAGACCCAGTACTTC.

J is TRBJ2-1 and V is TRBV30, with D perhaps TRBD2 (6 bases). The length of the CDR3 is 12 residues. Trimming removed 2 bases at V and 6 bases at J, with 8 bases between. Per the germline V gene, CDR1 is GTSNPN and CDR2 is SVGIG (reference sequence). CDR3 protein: CAWSRDSNEQFF. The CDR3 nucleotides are TGTGCCTGGAGTCGGGACTCCAATGAGCAGTTCTTC.

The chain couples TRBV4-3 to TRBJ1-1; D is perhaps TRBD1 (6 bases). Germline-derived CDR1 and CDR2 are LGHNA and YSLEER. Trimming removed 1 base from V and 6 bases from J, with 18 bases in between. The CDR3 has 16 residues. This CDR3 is CASSQVVADRIPEAFF. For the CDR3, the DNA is TGCGCCAGCAGCCAAGTAGTCGCTGACAGGATCCCTGAAGCTTTCTTT.

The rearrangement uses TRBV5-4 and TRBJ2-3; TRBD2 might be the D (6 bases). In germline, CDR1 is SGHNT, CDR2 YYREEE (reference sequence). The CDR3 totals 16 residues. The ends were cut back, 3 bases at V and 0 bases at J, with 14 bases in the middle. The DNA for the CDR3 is TGTGCCAGCAGCTGGCCCGGGGGTGATAGCACAGATACGCAGTATTTT. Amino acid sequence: CASSWPGGDSTDTQYF.

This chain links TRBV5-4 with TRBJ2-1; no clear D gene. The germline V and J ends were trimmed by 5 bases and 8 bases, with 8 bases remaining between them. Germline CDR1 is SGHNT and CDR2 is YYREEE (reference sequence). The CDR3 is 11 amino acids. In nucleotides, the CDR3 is TGTGCCAGCAGTTCCGTTTATGAGCAGTTCTTC. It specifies CASSSVYEQFF.

CDR3 sequence reads: CASSRRFTGGPSGANVLTF. CDR3 DNA: TGTGCCAGCAGCCGGAGATTTACAGGGGGACCCTCTGGGGCCAACGTCCTGACTTTC. J is TRBJ2-6 and V is TRBV7-9, with TRBD1 identical over 8 bases. Trimming cost V 5 bases and J 0 bases; bases outside gene matches: 12. CDR3 length: 19 amino acids. Germline loops: CDR1 SEHNR, CDR2 FQNEAQ (reference sequence).

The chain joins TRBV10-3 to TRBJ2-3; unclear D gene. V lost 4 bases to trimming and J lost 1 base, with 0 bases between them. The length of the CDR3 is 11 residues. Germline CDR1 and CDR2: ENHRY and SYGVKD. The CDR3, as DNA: TGTGCCATCAGTGGCACAGATACGCAGTATTTT. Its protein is CAISGTDTQYF.